Following are 5 T cell receptor beta chains from one sample sequenced in a study of a mutant IDH1 vaccine in newly diagnosed glioma. Specified time point: week 47, end of study. It was 300 ug of mutant IDH1 20-mer peptide that made up each vaccine dose, given with topical imiquimod. Profiling relied on immunoSEQ multiplex PCR, and the TCRdb table lists in-frame clones only, not all of them. The sample includes around 54,000 clones, roughly four fifths of them seen just once. Their cognate antigens are unknown. This specimen was PBMCs, taken from a glioma patient whose treatment included an IDH1 peptide vaccine. The receptors come from a woman aged 45-65 years with glioma.

This sequence joins TRBV5-6 and TRBJ1-2, with 8 bases lining up with TRBD1. CDR3 length: 15 residues. CDR1 is SGHDT and CDR2 is YYEEEE in the germline V gene. J gave up 7 bases and V 5 bases, and 13 bases lay outside the gene matches. CDR3 sequence: CASRHRTGKGAGYTF. The CDR3 bases are TGTGCCAGCAGACACCGGACAGGGAAAGGGGCTGGCTACACCTTC.

The gene calls are TRBV5-1 and TRBJ2-3; D gene unclear. Trimming cost V 5 bases and J 0 bases, with 4 bases left between them. Germline V gene data show CDR1 as SGHRS and CDR2 as YFSETQ. This CDR3 is 12 amino acids long. CDR3 region: CASRGSTDTQYF. As DNA, the CDR3 is TGCGCCAGCAGAGGTAGCACAGATACGCAGTATTTT.

The gene calls are TRBV18 and TRBJ2-5; 8 nucleotides match TRBD1. The CDR3 runs 16 residues. The V gene's germline CDR1 is KGHSH and CDR2 LQKENI. The V and J ends lost 1 base and 4 bases, in that order; junction bases with no gene match: 8. The CDR3 DNA follows: TGTGCCAGCTCACCACGGCAGGGGGCGACGGGAGAGACCCAGTACTTC. Translated: CASSPRQGATGETQYF. Combining the CDR3 with reference TRBV18 and TRBJ2-5 gives the whole variable domain NAGVMQNPRHLVRRRGQEARLRCSPMKGHSHVYWYRQLPEEGLKFMVYLQKENIIDESGMPKERFSAEFPKEGPSILRIQQVVRGDSAAYFCASSPRQGATGETQYFGPGTRLLVL.

This clone rates as medium-sized. This sequence joins TRBV12-2 and TRBJ2-7; TRBD2, the table's D call, lacks a check against the DNA. TRBV12-2 is recorded as a pseudogene. The CDR3 spans 15 residues. This CDR3 is CASRLRLAGHYEQYF. The CDR3 coding sequence is TGTGCAAGTCGCCTCAGACTAGCGGGGCACTACGAGCAGTACTTC.

The sample holds one count of this clone. V gene TRBV6-6 combines with J gene TRBJ1-1; 7 bases map to TRBD1. Trimming removed 6 bases from V and 1 base from J; junction bases left unmatched: 8. The CDR3 is made up of 15 amino acids. CDR1 is MNHNY, CDR2 SVGAGI, per germline (reference sequence). CDR3 bases: TGTGCCAGCAGACCCGGACAGGTAGGGAACACTGAAGCTTTCTTT. Its protein product is CASRPGQVGNTEAFF.